This T cell receptor beta chain is drawn from a study of cytomegalovirus exposure and HLA in healthy donors. Overall study results and limits: Apparent HLA restriction characterized most CMV-associated TCR beta chains in a later analysis. In a later analysis, at a false discovery rate of 0.05, under 20,000 TCR beta sequences were associated with HLA alleles. An apparent linkage of common viral pathogens to several of the most significant clusters emerged in a later analysis. Altogether, some 170 TCR beta chains were recorded as cytomegalovirus-associated.

Points on this clone: Its antigen is currently unknown.

PCR employed 60 Vbeta and 13 Jbeta primers. Sequencing used immunoSEQ multiplex PCR; TCRdb keeps in-frame clones, though not all of them. The data show roughly 180,000 clones, 77% seen once. Sequenced sample: PBMCs. The source is a man aged 18 to 29 in good health and CMV-seronegative.

The DNA of the CDR3 is TGTGCCAGTAGATTCGCGACAGGCAATCAGCCCCAGCATTTT. Residues: CASRFATGNQPQHF. The chain has TRBV19 and TRBJ1-5, with a tentative D call TRBD1 (5 bases). The CDR3 length is 14 residues. The V gene's germline CDR1 is LNHDA and CDR2 SQIVND (reference sequence). V lost 6 bases, J lost 2 bases, and 11 bases lay in between.